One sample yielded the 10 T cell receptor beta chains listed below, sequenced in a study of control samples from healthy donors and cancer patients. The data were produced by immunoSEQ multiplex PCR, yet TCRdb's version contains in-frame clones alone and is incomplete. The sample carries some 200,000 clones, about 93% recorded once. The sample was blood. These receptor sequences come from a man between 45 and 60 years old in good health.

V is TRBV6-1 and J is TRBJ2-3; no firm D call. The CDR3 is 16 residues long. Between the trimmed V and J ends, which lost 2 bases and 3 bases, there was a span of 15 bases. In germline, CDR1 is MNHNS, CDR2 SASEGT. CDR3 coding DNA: TGTGCCAGCAGTGAATCGCTAATTGACGTTACAGATACGCAGTATTTT. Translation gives CASSESLIDVTDTQYF.

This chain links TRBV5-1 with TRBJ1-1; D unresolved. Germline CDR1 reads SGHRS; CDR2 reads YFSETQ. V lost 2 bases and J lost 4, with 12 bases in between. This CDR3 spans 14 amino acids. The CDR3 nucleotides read TGCGCCAGCAGCTTCCAACCGGATGGCACTGAAGCTTTCTTT. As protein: CASSFQPDGTEAFF.

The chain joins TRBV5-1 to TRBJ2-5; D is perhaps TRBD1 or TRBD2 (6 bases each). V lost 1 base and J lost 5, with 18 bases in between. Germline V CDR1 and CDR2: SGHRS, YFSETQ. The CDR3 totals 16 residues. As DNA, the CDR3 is TGCGCCAGCAGCTTGCCCTTACCGGGGGCGGGGGAGACCCAGTACTTC. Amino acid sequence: CASSLPLPGAGETQYF.

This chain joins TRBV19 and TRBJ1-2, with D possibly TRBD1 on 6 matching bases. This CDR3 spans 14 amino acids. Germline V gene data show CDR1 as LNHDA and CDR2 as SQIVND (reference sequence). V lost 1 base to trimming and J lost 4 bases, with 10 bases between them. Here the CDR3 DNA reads TGTGCCAGTAGTATAGCAGGGGAGATCTATGGCTACACCTTC. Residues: CASSIAGEIYGYTF.

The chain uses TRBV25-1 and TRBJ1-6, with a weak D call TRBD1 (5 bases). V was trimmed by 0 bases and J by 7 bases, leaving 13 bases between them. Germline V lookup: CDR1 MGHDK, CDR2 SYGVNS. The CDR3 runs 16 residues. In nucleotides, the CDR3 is TGTGCCAGCAGTGAATATCAGGGACTGTTCAATTCACCCCTCCACTTT. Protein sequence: CASSEYQGLFNSPLHF.

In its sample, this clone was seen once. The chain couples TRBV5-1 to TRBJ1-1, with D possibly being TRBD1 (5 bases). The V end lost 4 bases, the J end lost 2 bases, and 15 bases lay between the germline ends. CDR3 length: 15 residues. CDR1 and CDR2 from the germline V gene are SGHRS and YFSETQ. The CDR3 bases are TGCGCCAGCAGCCCGCCAGGGAATATAAACACTGAAGCTTTCTTT. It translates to CASSPPGNINTEAFF.

The CDR3 region is CATSDLPGSPGGNSEQFF. The DNA of the CDR3 is TGTGCCACCAGTGATTTGCCCGGCTCCCCGGGGGGAAATAGTGAGCAGTTCTTC. V and J are TRBV24-1 and TRBJ2-1, with 7 bases aligning to TRBD2. This CDR3 comprises 18 residues. The ends lost 0 bases at V and 9 bases at J; junction bases unmatched: 16. CDR1 and CDR2 from the germline V gene are KGHDR and SFDVKD.

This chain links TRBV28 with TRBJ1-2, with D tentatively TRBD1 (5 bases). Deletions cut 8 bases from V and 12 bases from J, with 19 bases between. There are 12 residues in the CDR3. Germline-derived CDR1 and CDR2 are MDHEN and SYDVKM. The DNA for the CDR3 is TGTGCCAGCTCCATAGGGGCGTCTCGGGACACCTTC. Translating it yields CASSIGASRDTF.

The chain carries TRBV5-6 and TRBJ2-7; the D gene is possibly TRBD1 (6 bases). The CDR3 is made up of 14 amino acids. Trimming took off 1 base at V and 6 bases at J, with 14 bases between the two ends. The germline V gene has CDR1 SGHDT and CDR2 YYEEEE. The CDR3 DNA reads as TGTGCCAGCAGCTTGCTAGGACAGTTATTCGAGCAGTACGTC. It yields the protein CASSLLGQLFEQYV.

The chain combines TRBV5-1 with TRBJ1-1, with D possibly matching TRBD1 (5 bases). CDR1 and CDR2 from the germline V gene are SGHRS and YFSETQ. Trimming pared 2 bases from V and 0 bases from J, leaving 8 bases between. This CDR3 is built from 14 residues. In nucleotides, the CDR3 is TGCGCCAGCAGCTTACAGGCAATGAACACTGAAGCTTTCTTT. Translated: CASSLQAMNTEAFF.